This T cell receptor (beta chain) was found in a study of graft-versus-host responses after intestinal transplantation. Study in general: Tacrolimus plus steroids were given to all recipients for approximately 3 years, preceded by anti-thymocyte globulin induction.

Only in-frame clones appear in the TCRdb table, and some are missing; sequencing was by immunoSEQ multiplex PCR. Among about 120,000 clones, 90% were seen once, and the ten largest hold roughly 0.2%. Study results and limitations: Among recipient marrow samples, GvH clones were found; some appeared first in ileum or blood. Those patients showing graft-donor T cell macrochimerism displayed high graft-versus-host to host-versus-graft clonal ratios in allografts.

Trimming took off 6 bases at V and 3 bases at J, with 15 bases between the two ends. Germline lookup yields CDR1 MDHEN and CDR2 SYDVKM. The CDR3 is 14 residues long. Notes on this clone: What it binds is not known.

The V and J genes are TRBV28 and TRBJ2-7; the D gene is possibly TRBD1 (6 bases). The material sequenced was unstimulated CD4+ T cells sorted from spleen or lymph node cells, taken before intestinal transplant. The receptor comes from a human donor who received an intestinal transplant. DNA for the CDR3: TGTGCCAGCAGCCTCACAGGGTCAGACTACGAGCAGTACTTC. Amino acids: CASSLTGSDYEQYF.